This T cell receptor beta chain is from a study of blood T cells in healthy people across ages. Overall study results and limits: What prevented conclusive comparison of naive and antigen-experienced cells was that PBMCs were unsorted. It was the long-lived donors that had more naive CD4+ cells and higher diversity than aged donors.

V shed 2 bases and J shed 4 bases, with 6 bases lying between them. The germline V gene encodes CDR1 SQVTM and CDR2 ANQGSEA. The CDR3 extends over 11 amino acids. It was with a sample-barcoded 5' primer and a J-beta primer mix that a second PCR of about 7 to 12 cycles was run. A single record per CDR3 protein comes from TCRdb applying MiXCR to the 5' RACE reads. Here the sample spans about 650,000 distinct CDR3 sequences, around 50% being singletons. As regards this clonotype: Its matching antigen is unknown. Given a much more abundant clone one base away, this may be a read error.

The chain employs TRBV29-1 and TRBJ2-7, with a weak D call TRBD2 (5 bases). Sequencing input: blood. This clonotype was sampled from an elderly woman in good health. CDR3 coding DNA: TGCAGCGTTGAAACGGGGTACGAGCAGTACTTC. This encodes CSVETGYEQYF.